What follows are 7 T cell receptor beta chains derived from one specimen sequenced in a study of T cells in Graves' hyperthyroidism and ophthalmopathy. Template material for amplifying TCR beta CDR3 regions consisted of RNA transcripts. The HTBI primer set was used in a first-round RT-PCR of the TCR CDR3. TCRdb reprocessed the multiplex PCR reads with MiXCR, giving one entry per CDR3 protein. The sample shows over 500,000 distinct CDR3 sequences, about 15% of them seen only once. The sequencing input was blood. Source of these receptors: a woman in her twenties or thirties with Graves' ophthalmopathy.

This clonotype was counted a few times. The genes are TRBV7-9 and TRBJ2-7; unclear D gene. The V end was cut by 3 bases, the J end by 5 bases, with 8 bases between. The CDR3 runs 12 residues. Germline loops: CDR1 SEHNR, CDR2 FQNEAQ (reference sequence). The chain's CDR3 is CASSLGSDEQYF. The CDR3 DNA follows: TGTGCCAGCAGCTTGGGTTCGGACGAGCAGTACTTC.

This clonotype appeared many times. This chain links TRBV6-2 or TRBV6-3 with TRBJ1-5; the D gene is possibly TRBD1 (6 bases). Trimming stripped 2 bases from V and 2 bases from J, with 16 bases between. The CDR3 has 17 amino acids. Germline CDR1 MNHEY, CDR2 SVGEGT. This CDR3 is CASSYPSRGGGNQPQHF. The CDR3 region has the DNA TGTGCCAGCAGTTACCCTTCGCGCGGGGGCGGCAATCAGCCCCAGCATTTT.

The CDR3 coding sequence is TGTGCCAGCAGCCAAGATCTTGAGGACAGGGGGCTTCGCAATCAGCCCCAGCATTTT. Translation gives CASSQDLEDRGLRNQPQHF. The chain combines TRBV3-2 with TRBJ1-5; no DNA check was done on the table's D call, TRBD1. TRBV3-2 is given as a pseudogene. The CDR3 spans 19 residues.

The chain combines TRBV20-1 with TRBJ1-1; TRBD1 aligns across 7 bases. This CDR3 contains 14 residues. Germline V gene data show CDR1 as DFQATT and CDR2 as SNEGSKA (reference sequence). Trimming at V came to 6 bases and at J to 4 bases, leaving 11 bases not matched to a gene. DNA for the CDR3: TGCAGTGCGGCCGACAGGGAAGCGAGCACTGAAGCTTTCTTT. It codes for CSAADREASTEAFF.

The rearrangement uses TRBV2 and TRBJ2-7, with 12 bases identical to TRBD1. The J segment lost 5 bases and the V segment lost 0 bases, leaving 5 bases of the junction unmatched. The CDR3 spans 16 residues. The V gene's germline CDR1 is SNHLY and CDR2 FYNNEI. CDR3 loop: CASSEAGGTGGDEQYF. The CDR3 DNA sequence: TGTGCCAGCAGTGAAGCCGGGGGGACAGGGGGCGACGAGCAGTACTTC.

In this sample, this clonotype turned up many times. The chain uses TRBV20-1 and TRBJ1-1; no clear D gene. Between the trimmed V and J ends, which lost 0 bases and 4 bases, there was a span of 0 bases. Germline CDR1 reads DFQATT; CDR2 reads SNEGSKA (reference sequence). The CDR3 contains 10 residues. The CDR3, as DNA: TGCAGTGCTAGAGACACTGAAGCTTTCTTT. Translated, it gives CSARDTEAFF.

This clonotype was counted a few times. V is TRBV29-1 and J is TRBJ2-7; D not resolved. This CDR3 has 12 residues. CDR1 is SQVTM, CDR2 ANQGSEA, per germline. V shed 1 base and J shed 0 bases, with 4 bases lying between them. CDR3 region: CSVEGTSYEQYF. CDR3 in DNA: TGCAGCGTTGAAGGGACCTCCTACGAGCAGTACTTC.